This note documents a single TCR beta chain sequence. What it binds is not known. These data belong to a study of vaccination and CD4 T cells after COVID-19. Study as a whole: The study collected post-vaccine samples a median around 67 days after dose two, with a range of 14 to 241.

Treatment of the sample: roughly 10-day PBMC culture with coronavirus spike peptide pools or control peptides (ViraFEST assay). The study sequenced cultured CD4+ T cell DNA using the Oncomine TCR Beta short-read assay. TCRdb redid the calling of the PCR reads with MiXCR, one entry per CDR3 protein. Among some 20,000 distinct CDR3 sequences listed, 40% to 45% were seen once. Per the germline V gene, CDR1 is SGHTA and CDR2 is FQGNSA. The CDR3 is 16 residues long. The V and J ends lost 3 bases and 1 base respectively, with 15 bases between them. The source is a human donor who had recovered from COVID-19. Sample: CD4+ T cells from blood, cultured in vitro, taken after SARS-CoV-2 vaccination. The chain couples TRBV7-2 to TRBJ1-2; D ambiguous. The CDR3 nucleotides are TGTGCCAGCAGCTTTCGGTCAGCGCTGAGTAACTATGGCTACACCTTC. Its protein product is CASSFRSALSNYGYTF.